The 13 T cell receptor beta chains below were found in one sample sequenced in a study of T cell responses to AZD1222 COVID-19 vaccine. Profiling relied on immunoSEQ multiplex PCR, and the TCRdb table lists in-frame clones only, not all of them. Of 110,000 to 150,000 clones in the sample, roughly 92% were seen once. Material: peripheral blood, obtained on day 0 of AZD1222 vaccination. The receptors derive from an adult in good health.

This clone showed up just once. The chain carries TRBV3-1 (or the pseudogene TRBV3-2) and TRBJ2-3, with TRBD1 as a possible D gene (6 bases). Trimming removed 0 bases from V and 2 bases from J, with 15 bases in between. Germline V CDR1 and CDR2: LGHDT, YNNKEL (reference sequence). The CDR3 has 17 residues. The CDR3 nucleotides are TGTGCCAGCAGCCAAGATCAGGGTGGACAGATCACAGATACGCAGTATTTT. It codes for CASSQDQGGQITDTQYF.

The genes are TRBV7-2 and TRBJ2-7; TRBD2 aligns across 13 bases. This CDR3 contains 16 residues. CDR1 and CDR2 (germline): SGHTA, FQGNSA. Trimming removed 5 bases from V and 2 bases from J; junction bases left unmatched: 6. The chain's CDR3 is CASSPGLAGEPYEQYF. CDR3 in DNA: TGTGCCAGCAGCCCCGGACTAGCGGGGGAACCCTACGAGCAGTACTTC.

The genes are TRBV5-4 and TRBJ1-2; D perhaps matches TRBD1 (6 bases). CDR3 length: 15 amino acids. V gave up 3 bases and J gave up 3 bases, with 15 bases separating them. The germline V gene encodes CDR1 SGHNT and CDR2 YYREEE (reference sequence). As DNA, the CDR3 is TGTGCCAGCAGCTGGACCGTAAGGGGGGACTATGGCTACACCTTC. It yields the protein CASSWTVRGDYGYTF.

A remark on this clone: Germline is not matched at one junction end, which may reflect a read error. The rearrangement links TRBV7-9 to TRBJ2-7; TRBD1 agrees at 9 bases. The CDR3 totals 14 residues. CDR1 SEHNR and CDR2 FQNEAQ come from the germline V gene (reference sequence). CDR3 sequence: CASSPRTGAYDQYF. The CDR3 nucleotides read TGTGCCAGCAGCCCCAGGACAGGGGCCTACGATCAGTACTTC.

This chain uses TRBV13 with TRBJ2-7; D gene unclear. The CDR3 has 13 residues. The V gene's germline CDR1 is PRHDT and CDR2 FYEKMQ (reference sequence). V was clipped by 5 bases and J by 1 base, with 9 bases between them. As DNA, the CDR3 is TGTGCCAGCAGCCAAGGAGATTCCTACGAGCAGTACTTC. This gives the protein CASSQGDSYEQYF.

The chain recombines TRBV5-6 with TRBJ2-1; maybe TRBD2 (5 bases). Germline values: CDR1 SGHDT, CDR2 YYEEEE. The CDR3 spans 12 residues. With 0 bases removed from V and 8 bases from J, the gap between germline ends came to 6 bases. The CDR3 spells CASSLGGHEQFF. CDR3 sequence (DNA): TGTGCCAGCAGCTTGGGAGGGCATGAGCAGTTCTTC.

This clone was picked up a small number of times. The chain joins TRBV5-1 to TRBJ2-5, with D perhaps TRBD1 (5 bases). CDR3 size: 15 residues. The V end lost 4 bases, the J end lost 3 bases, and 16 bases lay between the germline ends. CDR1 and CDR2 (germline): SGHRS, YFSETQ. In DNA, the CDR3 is TGCGCCAGCAGCAAAACCCCAGGGTACGAAGAGACCCAGTACTTC. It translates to CASSKTPGYEETQYF.

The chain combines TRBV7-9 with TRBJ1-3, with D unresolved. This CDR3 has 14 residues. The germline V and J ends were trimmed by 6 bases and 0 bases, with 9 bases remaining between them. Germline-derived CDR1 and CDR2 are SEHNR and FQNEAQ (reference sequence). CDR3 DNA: TGTGCCAGCAGTCGAAGTTCCTCTGGAAACACCATATATTTT. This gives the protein CASSRSSSGNTIYF. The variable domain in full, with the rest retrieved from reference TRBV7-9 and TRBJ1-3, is DTGVSQNPRHKITKRGQNVTFRCDPISEHNRLYWYRQTLGQGPEFLTYFQNEAQLEKSRLLSDRFSAERPKGSFSTLEIQRTEQGDSAMYLCASSRSSSGNTIYFGEGSWLTVV.

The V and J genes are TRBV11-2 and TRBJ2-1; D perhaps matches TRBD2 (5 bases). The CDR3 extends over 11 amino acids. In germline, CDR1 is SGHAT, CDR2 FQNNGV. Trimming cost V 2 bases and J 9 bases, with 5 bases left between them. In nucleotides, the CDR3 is TGTGCCAGCAGCTTACGGGGTGAGCAGTTCTTC. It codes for CASSLRGEQFF.

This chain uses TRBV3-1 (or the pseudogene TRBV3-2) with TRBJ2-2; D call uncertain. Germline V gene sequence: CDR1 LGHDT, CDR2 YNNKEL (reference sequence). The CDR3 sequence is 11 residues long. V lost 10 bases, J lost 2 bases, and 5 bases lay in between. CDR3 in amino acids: CATHNTGELFF. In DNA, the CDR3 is TGTGCCACCCACAACACCGGGGAGCTGTTTTTT.

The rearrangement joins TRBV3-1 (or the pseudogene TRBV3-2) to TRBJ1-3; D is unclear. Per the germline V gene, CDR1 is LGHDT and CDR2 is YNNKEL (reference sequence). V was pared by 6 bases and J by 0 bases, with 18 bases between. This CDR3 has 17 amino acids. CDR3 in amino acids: CASSVLHGEFSGNTIYF. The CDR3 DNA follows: TGTGCCAGCAGTGTCCTACACGGGGAGTTCTCTGGAAACACCATATATTTT.

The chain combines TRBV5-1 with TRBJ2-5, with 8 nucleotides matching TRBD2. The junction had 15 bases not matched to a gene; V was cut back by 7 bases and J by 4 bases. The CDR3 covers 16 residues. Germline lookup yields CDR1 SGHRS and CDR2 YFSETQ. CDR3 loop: CASGPGVAGRGETQYF. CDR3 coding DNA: TGCGCCAGCGGGCCCGGGGTAGCGGGAAGGGGAGAGACCCAGTACTTC.

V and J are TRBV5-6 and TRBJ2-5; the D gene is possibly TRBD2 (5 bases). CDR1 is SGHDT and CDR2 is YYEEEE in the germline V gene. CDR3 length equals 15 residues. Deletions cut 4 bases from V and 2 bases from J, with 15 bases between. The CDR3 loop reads CASSALTGIQETQYF. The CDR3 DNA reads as TGTGCCAGCAGCGCATTAACGGGGATTCAAGAGACCCAGTACTTC.